A selection of T cell receptor beta chains follows, all from one sample in a study of patients and donors after allogeneic stem cell transplantation. TCRdb ran MiXCR on the RT-PCR reads and lists one entry per CDR3 protein. This sample yields 920,000 or so distinct CDR3 sequences, of which about a sixth are seen a single time; about 6% belongs to the top ten. Sequencing input: blood, either unsorted or a sorted T cell fraction (not recorded which). The receptors originated from a human donor who was either an allogeneic HSCT recipient or a stem cell or donor lymphocyte infusion donor (not recorded which). It is not recorded whose cells these are; they may come from a transplant donor. Both conserved end residues are part of each CDR3. A D gene is named only where the DNA matches it firmly. Some rows have no size entry. The others give once, few or many, or a class for an expanded clone.

V,size,D,J,CDR3,DNA
TRBV7-2,NA,NA,TRBJ1-6,CATKRHNQINNSPLHF,TGTGCCACCAAACGTCACAATCAGATAAATAATTCACCCCTCCACTTT
TRBV4-3,few,TRBD1,TRBJ2-7,CASSQGPGTGTYEQYF,TGCGCCAGCAGCCAGGGACCCGGGACAGGAACCTACGAGCAGTACTTC
TRBV6-5,NA,NA,TRBJ2-7,CASSYNSPGSFSYEQYF,TGTGCCAGCAGTTACAATTCCCCAGGGTCTTTTTCCTACGAGCAGTACTTC
TRBV14,few,NA,TRBJ2-6,CASSQIREARSGANVLTF,TGTGCCAGCAGCCAAATCCGGGAAGCACGCTCTGGGGCCAACGTCCTGACTTTC
TRBV29-1,few,NA,TRBJ2-5,CSVPGRGVTQYF,TGCAGCGTTCCCGGCAGGGGAGTGACCCAGTACTTC
TRBV6-2/TRBV6-3,few,NA,TRBJ1-2,CASSYRPGGGGYTF,TGTGCCAGCAGTTACCGCCCGGGCGGGGGTGGCTACACCTTC
TRBV4-2,NA,TRBD1,TRBJ2-2,CASSQDGTGSWGELFF,TGTGCCAGCAGCCAAGACGGGACAGGGTCTTGGGGGGAGCTGTTTTTT
TRBV29-1,many,NA,TRBJ2-7,CSVEDRASSYEQYF,TGCAGCGTTGAGGACCGGGCGAGCTCCTACGAGCAGTACTTC
TRBV6-5,NA,NA,TRBJ1-5,CASSYGSDSNQPQHF,TGTGCCAGCAGTTACGGGTCGGATAGCAATCAGCCCCAGCATTTT
TRBV12-3/TRBV12-4,NA,NA,TRBJ1-2,CASSSRFKPVYGYTF,TGTGCCAGCAGCTCCCGGTTTAAGCCGGTCTATGGCTACACCTTC
TRBV20-1,NA,NA,TRBJ2-5,CSARDAFGVKYQETQYF,TGCAGTGCTAGAGATGCATTTGGAGTTAAGTACCAAGAGACCCAGTACTTC
TRBV5-1,few,NA,TRBJ2-3,CATTGGTSTDTQYF,TGCGCCACCACTGGCGGCACATCCACAGATACGCAGTATTTT
TRBV7-2,many,TRBD2,TRBJ2-1,CASSLGTSGGYEQFF,TGTGCCAGCAGCCTAGGGACTAGCGGGGGGTATGAGCAGTTCTTC
TRBV7-2,few,TRBD1,TRBJ1-5,CASSAIDRGPQHF,TGTGCCAGCAGCGCGATCGACAGGGGACCCCAGCATTTT
TRBV12-3/TRBV12-4,NA,TRBD1,TRBJ1-5,CASSFGTGSRNQPQHF,TGTGCCAGCAGTTTCGGGACAGGGAGTCGCAATCAGCCCCAGCATTTT
TRBV20-1,NA,TRBD1,TRBJ1-2,CSAGQVLYGYTF,TGCAGTGCCGGACAGGTACTGTATGGCTACACCTTC
TRBV18,NA,NA,TRBJ1-1,CASSPRDTPWTEAFF,TGTGCCAGCTCACCCCGGGACACCCCGTGGACTGAAGCTTTCTTT
TRBV7-6,many,NA,TRBJ1-4,CASSSKTAQNEKLFF,TGTGCCAGCAGCTCCAAGACAGCCCAAAATGAAAAACTGTTTTTT
TRBV11-2,NA,NA,TRBJ2-1,CASSPFGPKSYNEQFF,TGTGCCAGCAGCCCCTTCGGCCCCAAGTCCTACAATGAGCAGTTCTTC
TRBV20-1,NA,TRBD1,TRBJ2-7,CSASGTGGFYEQYF,TGCAGTGCCAGCGGGACAGGGGGCTTCTACGAGCAGTACTTC
TRBV28,NA,TRBD1,TRBJ1-6,CASSSGGYRGSSYNSPLHF,TGTGCCAGCAGTTCGGGGGGCTACAGGGGGAGCTCCTATAATTCACCCCTCCACTTT
TRBV15,NA,NA,TRBJ2-1,CATSPGHQSNEQFF,TGTGCCACCAGCCCGGGACACCAATCCAATGAGCAGTTCTTC
TRBV3-1,NA,NA,TRBJ2-7,CASSQGLPDLYEQYF,TGTGCCAGCAGCCAAGGCCTACCCGACCTCTACGAGCAGTACTTC
TRBV5-5,few,TRBD1,TRBJ1-1,CASSSTGVEAFF,TGTGCCAGCAGCTCGACAGGGGTCGAAGCTTTCTTT
TRBV7-6,NA,NA,TRBJ2-2,CASSYRRGPGELFF,TGTGCCAGCAGCTACCGCCGGGGGCCCGGGGAGCTGTTTTTT
TRBV9,NA,TRBD2,TRBJ2-3,CASSVGWERDRTDTQYF,TGTGCCAGCAGCGTAGGATGGGAGCGGGATAGGACAGATACGCAGTATTTT
TRBV4-3,NA,TRBD2,TRBJ2-1,CASSQEAGGGGNEQFF,TGCGCCAGCAGCCAGGAAGCGGGGGGCGGGGGAAATGAGCAGTTCTTC
TRBV5-1,few,NA,TRBJ2-6,CASRQGANVLTF,TGCGCCAGCAGACAGGGGGCCAACGTCCTGACTTTC
TRBV10-3,few,NA,TRBJ2-1,CAIRGTGEGEQFF,TGTGCCATCAGGGGCACAGGGGAGGGTGAGCAGTTCTTC
TRBV5-1,NA,NA,TRBJ1-6,CASSQLTRGDSPLHF,TGCGCCAGCAGCCAACTAACTCGGGGCGATTCACCCCTCCACTTT
TRBV12-3/TRBV12-4,few,TRBD2,TRBJ2-3,CASRQPGTSGGGDTQYF,TGTGCCAGCAGACAACCCGGGACTAGCGGGGGCGGGGATACGCAGTATTTT